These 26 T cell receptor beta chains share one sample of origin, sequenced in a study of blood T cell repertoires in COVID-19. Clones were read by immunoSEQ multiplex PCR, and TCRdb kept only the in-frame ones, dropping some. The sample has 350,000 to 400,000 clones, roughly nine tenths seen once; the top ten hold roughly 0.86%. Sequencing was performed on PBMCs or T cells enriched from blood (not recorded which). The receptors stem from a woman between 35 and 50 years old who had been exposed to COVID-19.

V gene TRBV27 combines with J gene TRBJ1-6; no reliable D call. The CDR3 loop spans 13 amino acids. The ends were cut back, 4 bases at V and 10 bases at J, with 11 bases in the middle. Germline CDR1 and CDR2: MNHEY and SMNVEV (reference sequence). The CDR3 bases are TGTGCCAGCAGTTCCCTCGGGGTGTCACCCCTCCACTTT. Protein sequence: CASSSLGVSPLHF.

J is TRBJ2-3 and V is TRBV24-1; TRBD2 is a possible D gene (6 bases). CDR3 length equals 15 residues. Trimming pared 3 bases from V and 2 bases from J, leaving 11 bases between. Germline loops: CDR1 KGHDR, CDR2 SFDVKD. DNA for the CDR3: TGTGCCACCAGTGATCCCGGACTAAACACAGATACGCAGTATTTT. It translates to CATSDPGLNTDTQYF.

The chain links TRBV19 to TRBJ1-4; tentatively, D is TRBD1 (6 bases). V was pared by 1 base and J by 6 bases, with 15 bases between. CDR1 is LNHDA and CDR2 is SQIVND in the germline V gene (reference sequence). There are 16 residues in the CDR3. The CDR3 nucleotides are TGTGCCAGTAGTATAGGTCAGGGGCCGCTCGATGAAAAACTGTTTTTT. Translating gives CASSIGQGPLDEKLFF.

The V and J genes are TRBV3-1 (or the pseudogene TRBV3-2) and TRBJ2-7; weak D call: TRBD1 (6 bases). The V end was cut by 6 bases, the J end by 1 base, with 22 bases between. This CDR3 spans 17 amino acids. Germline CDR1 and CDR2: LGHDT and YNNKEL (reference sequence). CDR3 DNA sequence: TGTGCCAGCAGGGACACACAGGGCCCGAAAATTTCCTACGAGCAGTACTTC. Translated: CASRDTQGPKISYEQYF.

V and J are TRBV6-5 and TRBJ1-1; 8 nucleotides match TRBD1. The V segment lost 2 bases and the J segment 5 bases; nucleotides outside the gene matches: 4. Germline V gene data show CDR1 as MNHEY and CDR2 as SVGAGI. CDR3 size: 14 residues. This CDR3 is CASSYGRGPTEAFF. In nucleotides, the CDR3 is TGTGCCAGCAGTTACGGCAGGGGGCCTACTGAAGCTTTCTTT.

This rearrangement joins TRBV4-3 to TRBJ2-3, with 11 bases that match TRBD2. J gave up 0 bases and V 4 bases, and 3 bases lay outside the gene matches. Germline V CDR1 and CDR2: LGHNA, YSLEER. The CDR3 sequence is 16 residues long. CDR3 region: CASSPWTSGSTDTQYF. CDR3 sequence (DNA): TGCGCCAGCAGCCCTTGGACTAGCGGGAGCACAGATACGCAGTATTTT.

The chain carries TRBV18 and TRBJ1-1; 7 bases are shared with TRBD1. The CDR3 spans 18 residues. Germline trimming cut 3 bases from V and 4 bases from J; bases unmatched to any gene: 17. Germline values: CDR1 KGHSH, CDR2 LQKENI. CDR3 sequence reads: CASSPQRKTGQASTEAFF. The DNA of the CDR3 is TGTGCCAGCTCACCTCAAAGGAAAACCGGACAGGCGAGCACTGAAGCTTTCTTT.

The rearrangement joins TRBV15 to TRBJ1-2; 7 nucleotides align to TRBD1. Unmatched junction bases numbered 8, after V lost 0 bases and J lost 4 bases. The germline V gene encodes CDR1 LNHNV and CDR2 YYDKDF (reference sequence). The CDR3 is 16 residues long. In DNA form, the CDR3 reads TGTGCCACCAGCAGAGATCTGGGACAGTCCTCCTATGGCTACACCTTC. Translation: CATSRDLGQSSYGYTF.

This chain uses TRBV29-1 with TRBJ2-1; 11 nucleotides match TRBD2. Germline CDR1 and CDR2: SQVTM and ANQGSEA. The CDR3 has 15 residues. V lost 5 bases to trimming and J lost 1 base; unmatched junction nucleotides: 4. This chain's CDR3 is CSVPGTSGSYNEQFF. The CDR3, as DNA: TGCAGCGTTCCAGGGACTAGCGGTTCCTACAATGAGCAGTTCTTC.

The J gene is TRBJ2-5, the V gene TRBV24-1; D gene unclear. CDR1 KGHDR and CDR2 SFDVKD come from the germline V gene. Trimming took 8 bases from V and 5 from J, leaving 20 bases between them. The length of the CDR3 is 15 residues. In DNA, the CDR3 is TGTGCCACCAAGAGCTCTCTAGGTGAAGGCGAGACCCAGTACTTC. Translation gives CATKSSLGEGETQYF.

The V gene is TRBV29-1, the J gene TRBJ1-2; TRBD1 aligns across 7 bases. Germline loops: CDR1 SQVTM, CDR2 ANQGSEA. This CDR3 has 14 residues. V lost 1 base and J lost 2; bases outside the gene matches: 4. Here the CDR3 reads CSVEVIQGNYGYTF. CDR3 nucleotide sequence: TGCAGCGTTGAAGTAATACAGGGGAACTATGGCTACACCTTC.

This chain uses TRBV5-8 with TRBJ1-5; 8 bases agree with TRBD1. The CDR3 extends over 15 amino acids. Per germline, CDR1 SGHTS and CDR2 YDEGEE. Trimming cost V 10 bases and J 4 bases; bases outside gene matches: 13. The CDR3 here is CAGTLQGDFNQPQHF. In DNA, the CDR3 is TGTGCCGGAACACTACAGGGGGATTTTAATCAGCCCCAGCATTTT.

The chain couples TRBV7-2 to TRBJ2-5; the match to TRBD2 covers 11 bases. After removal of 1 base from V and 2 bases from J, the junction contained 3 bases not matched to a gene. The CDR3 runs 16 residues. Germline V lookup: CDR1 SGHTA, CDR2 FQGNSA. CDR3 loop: CASSLGLAGRQETQYF. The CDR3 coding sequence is TGTGCCAGCAGCTTAGGACTAGCGGGACGTCAAGAGACCCAGTACTTC. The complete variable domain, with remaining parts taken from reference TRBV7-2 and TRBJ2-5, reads GAGVSQSPSNKVTEKGKDVELRCDPISGHTALYWYRQSLGQGLEFLIYFQGNSAPDKSGLPSDRFSAERTGGSVSTLTIQRTQQEDSAVYLCASSLGLAGRQETQYFGPGTRLLVL.

Here the CDR3 reads CAWRGDRMNTEAFF. The CDR3 DNA follows: TGTGCCTGGAGAGGGGACAGAATGAACACTGAAGCTTTCTTT. The genes are TRBV30 and TRBJ1-1; 7 bases fit TRBD1. The V and J ends lost 3 bases and 0 bases, in that order; junction bases with no gene match: 4. The germline V gene has CDR1 GTSNPN and CDR2 SVGIG (reference sequence). This CDR3 contains 14 residues.

CDR3 coding DNA: TGTGCCAGCAGCCCGGCTAGCGGGAAACACCAAGAGACCCAGTACTTC. This sequence encodes CASSPASGKHQETQYF. The chain joins TRBV28 to TRBJ2-5, with 9 bases that match TRBD2. CDR1 and CDR2 from the germline V gene are MDHEN and SYDVKM. V shed 6 bases and J 0 bases; nucleotides not matched to a gene: 8. The CDR3 contains 16 residues.

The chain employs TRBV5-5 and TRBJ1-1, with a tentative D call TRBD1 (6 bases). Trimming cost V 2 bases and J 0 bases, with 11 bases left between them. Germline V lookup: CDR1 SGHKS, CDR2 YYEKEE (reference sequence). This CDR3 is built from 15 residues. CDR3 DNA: TGTGCCAGCAGCTTTGGACAGACCATGAACACTGAAGCTTTCTTT. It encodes CASSFGQTMNTEAFF.

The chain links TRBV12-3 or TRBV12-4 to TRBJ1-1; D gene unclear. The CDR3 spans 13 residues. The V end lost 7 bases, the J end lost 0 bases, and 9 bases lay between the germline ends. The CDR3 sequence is CASTSQMNTEAFF. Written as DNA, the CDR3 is TGTGCCAGCACCTCACAAATGAACACTGAAGCTTTCTTT.

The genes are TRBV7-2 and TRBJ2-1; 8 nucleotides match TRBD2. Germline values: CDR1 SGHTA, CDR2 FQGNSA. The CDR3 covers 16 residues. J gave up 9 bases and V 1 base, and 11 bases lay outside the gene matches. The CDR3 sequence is CASSLDVQRGYLEQFF. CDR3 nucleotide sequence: TGTGCCAGCAGCTTAGATGTTCAGCGGGGGTACCTTGAGCAGTTCTTC. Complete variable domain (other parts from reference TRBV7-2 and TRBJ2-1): GAGVSQSPSNKVTEKGKDVELRCDPISGHTALYWYRQSLGQGLEFLIYFQGNSAPDKSGLPSDRFSAERTGGSVSTLTIQRTQQEDSAVYLCASSLDVQRGYLEQFFGPGTRLTVL.

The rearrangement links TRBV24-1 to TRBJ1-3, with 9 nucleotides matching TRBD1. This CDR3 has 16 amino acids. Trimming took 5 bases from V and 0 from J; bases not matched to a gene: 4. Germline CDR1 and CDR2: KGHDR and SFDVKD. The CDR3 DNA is TGTGCCACCAGTGGGGACAGGGCCAGCTCTGGAAACACCATATATTTT. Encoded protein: CATSGDRASSGNTIYF.

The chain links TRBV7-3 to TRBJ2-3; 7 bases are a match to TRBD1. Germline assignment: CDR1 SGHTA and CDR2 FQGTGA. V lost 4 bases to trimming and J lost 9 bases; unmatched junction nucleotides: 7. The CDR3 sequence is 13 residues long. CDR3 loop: CASSSVQGYTQYF. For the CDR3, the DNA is TGTGCCAGCAGCTCGGTACAGGGGTACACGCAGTATTTT.

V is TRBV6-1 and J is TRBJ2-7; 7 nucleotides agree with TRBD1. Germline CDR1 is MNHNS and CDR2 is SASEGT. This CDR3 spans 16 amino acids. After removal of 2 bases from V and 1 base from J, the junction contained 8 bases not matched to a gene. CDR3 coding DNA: TGTGCCAGCAGTGAAAGTTGGGACAGCCTGTCCTACGAGCAGTACTTC. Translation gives CASSESWDSLSYEQYF.

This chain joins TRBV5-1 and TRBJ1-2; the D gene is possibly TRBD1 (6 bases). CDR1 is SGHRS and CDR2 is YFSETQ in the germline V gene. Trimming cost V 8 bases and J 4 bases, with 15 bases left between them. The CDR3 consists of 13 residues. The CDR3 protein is CASALDRAYGYTF. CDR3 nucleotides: TGCGCCAGTGCACTGGACAGAGCCTATGGCTACACCTTC.

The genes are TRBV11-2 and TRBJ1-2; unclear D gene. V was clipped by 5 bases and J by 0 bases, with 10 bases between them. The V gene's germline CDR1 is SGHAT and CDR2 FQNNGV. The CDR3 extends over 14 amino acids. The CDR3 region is CASSPLDANYGYTF. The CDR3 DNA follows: TGTGCCAGCAGCCCCCTAGACGCTAACTATGGCTACACCTTC.

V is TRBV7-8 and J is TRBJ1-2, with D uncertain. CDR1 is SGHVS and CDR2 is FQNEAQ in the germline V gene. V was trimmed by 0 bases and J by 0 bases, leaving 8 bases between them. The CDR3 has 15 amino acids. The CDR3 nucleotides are TGTGCCAGCAGCTTAGCTTCGACAACTAACTATGGCTACACCTTC. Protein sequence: CASSLASTTNYGYTF.

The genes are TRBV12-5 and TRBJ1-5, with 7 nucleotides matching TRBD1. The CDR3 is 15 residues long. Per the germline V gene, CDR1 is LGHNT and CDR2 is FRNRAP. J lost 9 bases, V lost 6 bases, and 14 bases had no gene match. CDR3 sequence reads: CASGRGQLSNGPQHF. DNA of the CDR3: TGTGCTAGTGGCCGGGGACAGCTTTCCAATGGGCCCCAGCATTTT. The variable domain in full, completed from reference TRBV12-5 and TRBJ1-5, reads DARVTQTPRHKVTEMGQEVTMRCQPILGHNTVFWYRQTMMQGLELLAYFRNRAPLDDSGMPKDRFSAEMPDATLATLKIQPSEPRDSAVYFCASGRGQLSNGPQHFGDGTRLSIL.

CDR3 in amino acids: CASSLEVSSEAFF. CDR3 coding DNA: TGTGCCAGCTCACTCGAGGTGTCCTCCGAAGCTTTCTTT. V gene TRBV18 combines with J gene TRBJ1-1; D unresolved. CDR3 length: 13 amino acids. CDR1 KGHSH and CDR2 LQKENI come from the germline V gene. The ends were cut back, 4 bases at V and 8 bases at J, with 14 bases in the middle.